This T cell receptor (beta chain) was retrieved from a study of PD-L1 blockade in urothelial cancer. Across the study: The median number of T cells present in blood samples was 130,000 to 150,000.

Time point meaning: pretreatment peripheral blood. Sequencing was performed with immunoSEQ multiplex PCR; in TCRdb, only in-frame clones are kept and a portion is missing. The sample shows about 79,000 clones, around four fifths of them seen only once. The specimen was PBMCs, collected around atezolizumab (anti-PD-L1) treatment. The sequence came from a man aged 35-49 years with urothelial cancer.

CDR3 sequence reads: CASSVDHGNTEAFF. The CDR3 nucleotides read TGTGCCAGCAGCGTAGATCACGGGAACACTGAAGCTTTCTTT. The chain links TRBV9 to TRBJ1-1; D remains unclear. The CDR3 extends over 14 amino acids. Per germline, CDR1 SGDLS and CDR2 YYNGEE. V shed 0 bases and J shed 1 base, with 7 bases lying between them.